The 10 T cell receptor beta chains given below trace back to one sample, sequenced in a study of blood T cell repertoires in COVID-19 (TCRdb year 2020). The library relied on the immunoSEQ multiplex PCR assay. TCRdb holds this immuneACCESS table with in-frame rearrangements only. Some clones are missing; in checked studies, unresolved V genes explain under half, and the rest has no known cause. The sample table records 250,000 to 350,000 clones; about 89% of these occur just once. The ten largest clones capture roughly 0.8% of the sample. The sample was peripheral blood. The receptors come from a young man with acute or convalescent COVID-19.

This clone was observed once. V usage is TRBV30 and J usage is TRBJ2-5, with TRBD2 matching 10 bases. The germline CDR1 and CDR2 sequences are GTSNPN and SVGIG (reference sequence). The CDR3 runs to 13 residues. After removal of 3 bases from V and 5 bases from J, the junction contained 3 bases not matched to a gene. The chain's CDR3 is CAWRTSGIETQYF. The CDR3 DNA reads TGTGCCTGGAGAACTAGCGGGATCGAGACCCAGTACTTC.

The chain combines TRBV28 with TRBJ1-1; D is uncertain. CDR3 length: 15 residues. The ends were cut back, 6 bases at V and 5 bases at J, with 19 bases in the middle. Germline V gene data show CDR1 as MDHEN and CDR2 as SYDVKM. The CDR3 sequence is CASSPIMSGFTEAFF. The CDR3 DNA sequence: TGTGCCAGCAGCCCAATTATGTCCGGGTTTACTGAAGCTTTCTTT.

The CDR3 reads CASSVQRGGPLATQYF. In DNA form, the CDR3 reads TGTGCCAGCAGCGTTCAGCGGGGGGGCCCCCTGGCTACGCAGTATTTT. The rearrangement joins TRBV9 to TRBJ2-3; 10 bases map to TRBD2. The CDR3 totals 16 residues. CDR1 SGDLS and CDR2 YYNGEE come from the germline V gene. The ends lost 2 bases at V and 8 bases at J; junction bases unmatched: 11.

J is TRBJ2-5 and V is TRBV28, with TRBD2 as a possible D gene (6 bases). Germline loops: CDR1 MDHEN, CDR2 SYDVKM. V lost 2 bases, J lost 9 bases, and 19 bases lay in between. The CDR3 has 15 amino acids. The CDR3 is CASSLDFLEGRAQYF. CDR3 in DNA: TGTGCCAGCAGTTTAGACTTTTTGGAGGGAAGGGCCCAGTACTTC.

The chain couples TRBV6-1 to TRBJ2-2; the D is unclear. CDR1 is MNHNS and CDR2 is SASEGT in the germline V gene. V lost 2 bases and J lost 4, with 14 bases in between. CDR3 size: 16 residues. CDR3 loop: CASSELDPPVTGELFF. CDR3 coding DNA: TGTGCCAGCAGTGAACTAGACCCCCCGGTCACCGGGGAGCTGTTTTTT.

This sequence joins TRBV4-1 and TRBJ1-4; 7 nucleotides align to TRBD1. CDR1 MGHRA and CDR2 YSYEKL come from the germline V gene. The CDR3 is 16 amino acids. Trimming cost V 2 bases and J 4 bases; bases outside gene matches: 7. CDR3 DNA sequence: TGCGCCAGCAGCCAACGTCAGGGGGACCGTAATGAAAAACTGTTTTTT. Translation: CASSQRQGDRNEKLFF.

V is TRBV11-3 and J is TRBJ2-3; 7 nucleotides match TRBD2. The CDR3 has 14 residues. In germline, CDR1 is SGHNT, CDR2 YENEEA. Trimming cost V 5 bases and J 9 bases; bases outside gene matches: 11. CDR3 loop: CASSLRLAGATQYF. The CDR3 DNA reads TGTGCCAGCAGCCTGCGCCTTGCGGGAGCCACGCAGTATTTT. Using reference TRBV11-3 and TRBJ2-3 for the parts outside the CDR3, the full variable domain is EAGVVQSPRYKIIEKKQPVAFWCNPISGHNTLYWYLQNLGQGPELLIRYENEEAVDDSQLPKDRFSAERLKGVDSTLKIQPAELGDSAVYLCASSLRLAGATQYFGPGTRLTVL.

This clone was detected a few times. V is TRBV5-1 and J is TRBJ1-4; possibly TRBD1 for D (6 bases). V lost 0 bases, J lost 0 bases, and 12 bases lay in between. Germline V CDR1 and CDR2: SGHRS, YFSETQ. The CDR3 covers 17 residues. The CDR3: CASSLGRTVATNEKLFF. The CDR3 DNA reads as TGCGCCAGCAGCTTGGGGCGGACAGTTGCAACTAATGAAAAACTGTTTTTT.

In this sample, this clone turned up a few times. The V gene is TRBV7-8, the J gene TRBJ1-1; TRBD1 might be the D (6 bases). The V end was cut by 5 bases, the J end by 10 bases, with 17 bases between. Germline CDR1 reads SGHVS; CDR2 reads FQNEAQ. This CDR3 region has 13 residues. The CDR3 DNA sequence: TGTGCCAGCAGCGTGGACAGCGACTCGGGAGCTTTCTTT. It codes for CASSVDSDSGAFF.

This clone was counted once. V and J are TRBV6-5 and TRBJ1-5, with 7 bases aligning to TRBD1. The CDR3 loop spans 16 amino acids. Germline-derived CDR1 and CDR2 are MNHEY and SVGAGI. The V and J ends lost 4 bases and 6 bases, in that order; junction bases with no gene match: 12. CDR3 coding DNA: TGTGCCAGCAGTTCCTTAGGACAGGCGAGGGGTCAGCCCCAGCATTTT. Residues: CASSSLGQARGQPQHF.